Included here is one T cell receptor (beta chain) sequence, with context. Its antigen is currently not known. Nothing much larger sits one base from this clone, and base qualities are not available. Reading the label with the study, this specimen's time point is: cells obtained before transplantation from donor or recipient. CD3+CD4+ and CD3+CD8+ populations were FACS-sorted from unstimulated pre-transplant donor and recipient cells taken from spleen or lymph nodes. The library was produced with the immunoSEQ multiplex PCR assay. For most patients, genomic DNA was isolated with the Qiagen DNeasy Blood and Tissue Kit and shipped frozen to Adaptive Biotechnologies for TCR sequencing. High-throughput TCR-beta CDR3 sequencing of genomic DNA from most patients was performed by Adaptive Biotechnologies. The study's processing was this. Adaptive's ImmunoSEQ software supplied the TCR sequencing data for 15 to 20 patients, while MiXCR and VDJtools were used to process a few other patients. CD4 versus CD8 sorting errors were corrected by removing sequences found in both subsets at a frequency ratio below 5:1. CDR3 nucleotide sequences shared by donor and recipient were removed because the origin of these sequences could not be assigned. At least 2-fold expansion over unstimulated cells and a minimum CFSE-low frequency of 0.002% (template counts) or 0.001% (read counts) were required for clones to be classified as alloreactive. Mappable clones were those detected in sequenced pre-transplant spleen, lymph node, or MLR CFSE-low populations of the donor or recipient. The cumulative frequency of alloreactive clones was calculated as a percentage of all sequences, weighted by copy number. The table comes from immuneACCESS by way of TCRdb, which keeps in-frame sequences with V and J called. Part of the clones is missing from these tables; in studies checked, under half for an unresolved V gene and the rest for unknown reasons. V and J calls and clone size are those listed in that table; D and trimming were worked out from the DNA. Counted in this sample were about 73,000 clones; 90% of them appeared once. The top ten hold 4% to 5% of the sample.

Trimming takes 3 bases from V and 0 bases from J, and the germline ends sit 9 bases apart. CDR1 and CDR2, looked up from the germline V gene, are LGHNA and YSLEER. Including the terminal cysteine and phenylalanine, the CDR3 comprises 15 residues. Of all the DNA, just the CDR3 is kept, 45 bases in frame from base 1. The data stem from a study of graft-versus-host responses after intestinal transplantation (dated by TCRdb to 2020 to 2022). Looking at the study overall: The transplants that recipients received were multivisceral, liver-intestinal, or isolated intestinal. Instead of going to the commercial service, samples from a few later patients were sequenced in-house on an Illumina MiSeq and processed with MiXCR. After intestinal transplantation, graft-versus-host and host-versus-graft alloreactive T cell clones were followed in the graft, circulation and bone marrow using bulk TCR-beta CDR3 sequencing. A peak of at least 4% donor T cells among recipient peripheral blood mononuclear cells was the definition used for donor T cell macrochimerism. The cohort enrolled some 23 intestinal transplant recipients including one retransplant, and a few patients lacking pretransplant specimens were excluded. Alloreactive clones were identified by sequencing pre-transplant mixed lymphocyte reaction products and comparing these products with unstimulated pre-transplant donor and recipient T cells. All recipients received anti-thymocyte globulin induction followed by maintenance tacrolimus and steroids for three to four years.

Overall study outcomes, separate from this receptor: GvH clones were detected in recipient bone marrow, and some of these GvH clones were observed earlier in ileal mucosa or blood, consistent with an intestinal mucosal origin. Early after transplant, declines in HvG clones were associated with peak levels of circulating GvH clones. The relatively low number and heterogeneity of intestinal transplant patients limited the conclusions. In the allografts of patients with donor T cell macrochimerism, GvH to HvG T cell clonal ratios were high.

The chain uses TRBV4-3 and TRBJ2-1; TRBD1 is perhaps the D gene, given 5 matching bases. The clonotype was recovered from a human donor who was the organ donor for an intestinal transplant. The specimen comprised unstimulated CD8+ T cells sorted from spleen or lymph node cells, sampled before transplant. For the CDR3, the sequence is CASSQRQYSYNEQFF. The nucleotides read TGCGCCAGCAGCCAGAGACAGTACTCCTACAATGAGCAGTTCTTC.